Described below is a single T cell receptor (beta chain) sequence and its context. The target antigen is unknown. PCR was performed a second time for about 6 to 11 cycles using a sample-barcoded 5' primer and a J-beta primer mix. The template-switch adaptor was a 5' adaptor with 12 random nucleotides. It tagged each cDNA molecule. TCRdb reprocessed the 5' RACE reads via MiXCR and lists one record per CDR3 protein. This sample has around 870,000 distinct CDR3 sequences; more than 25% occur once, and the top ten carry 15% to 20%. Trimming removed 0 bases from V and 3 bases from J, with 12 bases in between. This CDR3 comprises 15 residues. The V gene's germline CDR1 is SGDLS and CDR2 YYNGEE. The sample is drawn from a study of blood T cells in healthy people across ages. Study-level information: Per every two T cells, about one barcoded beta molecule was captured by template switching.

Findings and limits, study-wide: There were more naive CD4+ cells and higher diversity in long-lived donors than in aged donors.

This sequence was found in a woman at least 80 years old in good health. The V and J genes are TRBV9 and TRBJ1-1; no clear D. Source material: blood. The CDR3 region is CASSVAPTEDTEAFF. As DNA, the CDR3 is TGTGCCAGCAGCGTAGCACCTACAGAGGACACTGAAGCTTTCTTT.